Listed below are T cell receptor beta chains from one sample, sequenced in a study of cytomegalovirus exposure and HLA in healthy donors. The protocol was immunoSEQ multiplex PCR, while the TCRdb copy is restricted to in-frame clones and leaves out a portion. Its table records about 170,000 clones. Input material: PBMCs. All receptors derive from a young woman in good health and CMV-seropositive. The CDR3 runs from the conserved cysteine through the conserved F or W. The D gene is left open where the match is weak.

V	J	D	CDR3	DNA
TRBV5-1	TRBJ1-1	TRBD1	CASSLGQGRTEAFF	TGCGCCAGCAGCCTGGGACAGGGGAGGACTGAAGCTTTCTTT
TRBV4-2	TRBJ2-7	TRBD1	CASSQVPGQGAHEQYF	TGTGCCAGCAGCCAAGTACCGGGACAGGGGGCGCACGAGCAGTACTTC
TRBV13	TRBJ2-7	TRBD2	CASSLRGVSYEQYF	TGTGCCAGCAGCTTACGGGGGGTCTCCTACGAGCAGTACTTC
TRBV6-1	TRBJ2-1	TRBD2	CASSVGTSGFEQFF	TGTGCCAGCAGTGTGGGGACTAGCGGGTTTGAGCAGTTCTTC
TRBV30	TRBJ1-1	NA	CAWSVQGQLLGMNTEAFF	TGTGCCTGGAGTGTACAGGGACAACTGCTGGGGATGAACACTGAAGCTTTCTTT
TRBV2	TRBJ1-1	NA	CASSELGVKAFF	TGTGCCAGCAGTGAATTGGGCGTCAAAGCTTTCTTT
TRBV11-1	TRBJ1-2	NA	CASSFAGQSSYGYTF	TGTGCCAGCAGCTTCGCCGGACAGTCCTCATATGGCTACACCTTC
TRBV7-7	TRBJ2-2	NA	CASSFKNSGELFF	TGTGCCAGCAGCTTCAAGAACTCCGGGGAGCTGTTTTTT
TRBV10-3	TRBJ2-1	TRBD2	CATLAGAHNEQFF	TGTGCCACGCTAGCGGGCGCACACAATGAGCAGTTCTTC
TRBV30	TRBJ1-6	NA	CAWTMSSYNSPLHF	TGTGCCTGGACAATGAGCTCCTATAATTCACCCCTCCACTTT
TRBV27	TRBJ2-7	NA	CASSSQGSSSYEQYF	TGTGCCAGCAGTTCACAGGGTAGTTCCTCCTACGAGCAGTACTTC
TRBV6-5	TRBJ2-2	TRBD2	CASSLLATGELFF	TGTGCCAGCAGTTTACTAGCGACCGGGGAGCTGTTTTTT
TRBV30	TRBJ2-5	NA	CAWSLQQTQYF	TGTGCCTGGAGTTTACAACAGACCCAGTACTTC